Listed here are 23 T cell receptor beta chains from one sample, sequenced in a study of T cell clonotyping in hematopoietic cell transplantation. Clones were sequenced by immunoSEQ multiplex PCR, and TCRdb holds only the in-frame ones, with some missing. The sample consists of fewer than 80,000 clones, 90% to 95% of them appearing once. Sequences were obtained from peripheral blood mononuclear cells. The receptors were sampled from a man aged 50-59 years in good health. Some clones in this sample may be carry-over from other donors' samples.

This clone was seen just once. The junction does not match germline at one end; this may be a read error. This chain connects TRBV10-2 to TRBJ2-5; D gene unclear. The CDR3 is 11 residues long. CDR1 is WSHSY and CDR2 is SAAADI in the germline V gene. The CDR3 spells CASSLQETQYF. The CDR3, as DNA: TGCGCCAGCAGCCTCCAAGAAACCCAGTACTTC.

In this sample, this clone turned up a few times. The chain recombines TRBV25-1 with TRBJ2-5; 7 bases are a match to TRBD1. The CDR3 extends over 15 amino acids. The germline V gene has CDR1 MGHDK and CDR2 SYGVNS. V dropped 6 bases and J dropped 6; count of bases not matched to a gene: 13. CDR3 loop: CASRARDSTGQTQYF. Written as DNA, the CDR3 is TGTGCCAGCAGAGCCAGGGACAGCACTGGACAGACCCAGTACTTC.

The gene calls are TRBV27 and TRBJ1-2; tentative D call: TRBD1 (6 bases). V gave up 0 bases and J gave up 4 bases, with 18 bases separating them. Germline assignment: CDR1 MNHEY and CDR2 SMNVEV (reference sequence). The CDR3 covers 17 residues. CDR3 nucleotides: TGTGCCAGCAGTTTATCAGGGGGTCTTATGGGGGGCTATGGCTACACCTTC. Protein product: CASSLSGGLMGGYGYTF.

V gene TRBV30 combines with J gene TRBJ2-7, with a tentative D call TRBD1 (6 bases). Germline CDR1 reads GTSNPN; CDR2 reads SVGIG (reference sequence). CDR3 length: 12 residues. Trimming left V 4 bases short and J 7 bases short, with 14 bases between. CDR3 bases: TGTGCCTGGACTCACTCCCAGGGGGAGCAGTACTTC. Translating it yields CAWTHSQGEQYF.

The chain couples TRBV5-1 to TRBJ1-4; the D is unclear. Germline values: CDR1 SGHRS, CDR2 YFSETQ. CDR3 size: 15 residues. Trimming removed 2 bases from V and 2 bases from J, with 10 bases in between. CDR3 amino acids: CASSFLGNTNEKLFF. For the CDR3, the DNA is TGCGCCAGCAGCTTTCTGGGGAACACTAATGAAAAACTGTTTTTT.

The table lists this clone with a count of one. The CDR3 bases are TGCGCCAGCAGCCAAGAGCCACTACAGGATACGCAGTATTTT. Translation gives CASSQEPLQDTQYF. The genes are TRBV4-3 and TRBJ2-3; D unclear. CDR1 is LGHNA, CDR2 YSLEER, per germline. This CDR3 comprises 14 residues. V was pared by 0 bases and J by 6 bases, with 10 bases between.

This rearrangement joins TRBV6-5 to TRBJ1-1; TRBD1 aligns across 7 bases. V was clipped by 1 base and J by 4 bases; unmatched bases: 6. The germline V gene encodes CDR1 MNHEY and CDR2 SVGAGI. This CDR3 is built from 15 residues. CDR3 protein: CASSYLGQVLTEAFF. CDR3 nucleotides: TGTGCCAGCAGTTACTTAGGACAGGTACTCACTGAAGCTTTCTTT.

The V gene is TRBV6-1, the J gene TRBJ1-5; no clear D gene. The CDR3 is 16 amino acids. The germline V gene has CDR1 MNHNS and CDR2 SASEGT. V was shortened by 2 bases and J by 5 bases, with 16 bases between the two germline ends. The CDR3 loop is CASSEYGSALHQPQHF. The CDR3 DNA reads as TGTGCCAGCAGTGAATACGGATCCGCCCTGCATCAGCCCCAGCATTTT.

The V and J genes are TRBV14 and TRBJ1-1, with TRBD1 identical over 7 bases. V lost 3 bases, J lost 5 bases, and 12 bases stayed unmatched. In germline, CDR1 is SGHDN, CDR2 FVKESK. There are 16 residues in the CDR3. CDR3 loop: CASSQRPGGSKTEAFF. The DNA for the CDR3 is TGTGCCAGCAGCCAGCGGCCAGGGGGTAGTAAAACTGAAGCTTTCTTT.

The rearrangement uses TRBV28 and TRBJ2-5; D call uncertain. Trimming pared 6 bases from V and 2 bases from J, leaving 4 bases between. The CDR3 loop spans 11 amino acids. CDR1 and CDR2 from the germline V gene are MDHEN and SYDVKM. The CDR3 bases are TGTGCCAGCAGCCGGCAAGAGACCCAGTACTTC. This translates into CASSRQETQYF.

V gene TRBV30 combines with J gene TRBJ2-2; either TRBD1 or TRBD2 may supply D (5 bases each). This CDR3 region has 13 residues. V was pared by 3 bases and J by 7 bases, with 12 bases between. Per the germline V gene, CDR1 is GTSNPN and CDR2 is SVGIG (reference sequence). The CDR3 DNA sequence: TGTGCCTGGAGCAGAGGGGCGGACGGGGAGCTGTTTTTT. Residues: CAWSRGADGELFF.

The chain uses TRBV5-1 and TRBJ1-2, with D tentatively TRBD1 (6 bases). V was trimmed by 7 bases and J by 4 bases, leaving 17 bases between them. The CDR3 consists of 14 residues. Per the germline V gene, CDR1 is SGHRS and CDR2 is YFSETQ. This chain's CDR3 is CASARGDNSYGYTF. CDR3 bases: TGCGCCAGCGCTAGGGGGGATAATAGCTATGGCTACACCTTC. Using reference TRBV5-1 and TRBJ1-2 for the parts outside the CDR3, the full variable domain is KAGVTQTPRYLIKTRGQQVTLSCSPISGHRSVSWYQQTPGQGLQFLFEYFSETQRNKGNFPGRFSGRQFSNSRSEMNVSTLELGDSALYLCASARGDNSYGYTFGSGTRLTVV.

V usage is TRBV7-6 and J usage is TRBJ2-7, with 10 nucleotides matching TRBD2. The CDR3 spans 16 residues. V dropped 5 bases and J dropped 2; count of bases not matched to a gene: 9. Germline CDR1 SGHVS, CDR2 FNYEAQ. CDR3 nucleotides: TGTGCCAGCAGCACTCGACTGGGGACTAGCGCCTACGAGCAGTACTTC. Translated, it gives CASSTRLGTSAYEQYF.

The chain combines TRBV6-5 with TRBJ2-7; D is possibly TRBD1 or TRBD2 (5 bases each). V was shortened by 9 bases and J by 5 bases, with 17 bases between the two germline ends. The CDR3 is 13 amino acids. Germline V lookup: CDR1 MNHEY, CDR2 SVGAGI. The chain's CDR3 is CASKEDKENEQYF. CDR3 DNA sequence: TGTGCCAGTAAGGAGGACAAAGAGAACGAGCAGTACTTC.

The CDR3 loop reads CAWDRENGANVLTF. CDR3 bases: TGTGCCTGGGACAGGGAGAATGGGGCCAACGTCCTGACTTTC. The chain links TRBV30 to TRBJ2-6; 7 bases agree with TRBD1. The junction had 4 bases not matched to a gene; V was cut back by 5 bases and J by 3 bases. CDR1 and CDR2 (germline): GTSNPN, SVGIG (reference sequence). This CDR3 contains 14 residues.

The V gene is TRBV27, the J gene TRBJ2-2; D is possibly TRBD2 (5 bases). Trimming took 2 bases from V and 4 from J, leaving 5 bases between them. The CDR3 runs 13 residues. Germline-derived CDR1 and CDR2 are MNHEY and SMNVEV (reference sequence). The CDR3 here is CASSLAGTGELFF. As DNA, the CDR3 is TGTGCCAGCAGTTTAGCGGGCACCGGGGAGCTGTTTTTT.

The V gene is TRBV2, the J gene TRBJ1-4; D gene unclear. This CDR3 is built from 12 residues. The germline V gene has CDR1 SNHLY and CDR2 FYNNEI. The V end lost 3 bases, the J end lost 10 bases, and 9 bases lay between the germline ends. The CDR3 sequence is CASSDPERKLFF. The DNA of the CDR3 is TGTGCCAGCAGTGACCCGGAGAGAAAACTGTTTTTT.

J is TRBJ1-1 and V is TRBV15; D gene ambiguous. The germline CDR1 and CDR2 sequences are LNHNV and YYDKDF (reference sequence). Trimming pared 3 bases from V and 1 base from J, leaving 6 bases between. This CDR3 has 13 amino acids. This CDR3 is CATSRQWNTEAFF. CDR3 in DNA: TGTGCCACCAGCAGGCAGTGGAACACTGAAGCTTTCTTT.

Comments on this clone: Germline is not matched at one junction end, which may reflect a read error. The rearrangement joins TRBV28 to TRBJ2-4, with TRBD1 as a possible D gene (6 bases). The CDR3 extends over 15 amino acids. Germline CDR1 and CDR2: MDHEN and SYDVKM. CDR3 in DNA: TGTGCCAGCAGTTTAGTCAGGACAGCCCAAAACATTCAGTACTTC. Residues: CASSLVRTAQNIQYF.

This sequence joins TRBV11-2 and TRBJ2-6, with 11 bases aligning to TRBD1. The CDR3 has 17 residues. Germline CDR1 reads SGHAT; CDR2 reads FQNNGV. V lost 4 bases, J lost 2 bases, and 4 bases stayed unmatched. DNA for the CDR3: TGTGCCAGCAGCTCCGGACAGGGGGCAGCTGGGGCCAACGTCCTGACTTTC. It yields the protein CASSSGQGAAGANVLTF.

This rearrangement joins TRBV9 to TRBJ2-3; no reliable D call. The CDR3 has 14 residues. Germline-derived CDR1 and CDR2 are SGDLS and YYNGEE. Trimming removed 0 bases at V and 2 bases at J, with 7 bases between. The CDR3 spells CASSVDTFTDTQYF. The CDR3 region has the DNA TGTGCCAGCAGCGTAGACACCTTCACAGATACGCAGTATTTT.

The V gene is TRBV5-1, the J gene TRBJ1-1; D not resolved. The V gene lost 5 bases and the J gene lost 0 bases, with 14 bases spanning the gap. The CDR3 loop spans 15 amino acids. Looked up from germline, CDR1 is SGHRS and CDR2 is YFSETQ. The CDR3 spells CASSPYSQVNTEAFF. The CDR3 bases are TGCGCCAGCAGTCCATATAGTCAGGTGAACACTGAAGCTTTCTTT.

As concerns this clone: Other nucleotide sequences from this sample produce the same CDR3. The chain links TRBV9 to TRBJ2-2; possible D gene TRBD2, 6 bases. The V gene's germline CDR1 is SGDLS and CDR2 YYNGEE. Trimming cost V 0 bases and J 6 bases, with 12 bases left between them. The CDR3 runs 15 residues. This CDR3 reads CASSVGGGAAGELFF. CDR3 nucleotides: TGTGCCAGCAGCGTAGGCGGAGGGGCCGCCGGGGAGCTGTTTTTT.